The 22 T cell receptor beta chains given below trace back to one sample, sequenced in a study of a mutant IDH1 vaccine in newly diagnosed glioma. Sample time point: baseline, week 1 (first vaccination visit). Indicated treatment: pre-vaccination baseline after standard-of-care therapy. TCRdb keeps only in-frame clones here, not all; method: immunoSEQ multiplex PCR. The sample has 24,000 or so clones; 93% are singletons. The specimen was PBMCs, collected from a glioma patient treated with radiotherapy, temozolomide or both. The receptor set was obtained from a man aged 35-49 years with glioma.

V is TRBV9 and J is TRBJ1-6; perhaps TRBD1 as D (5 bases). The CDR3 runs 16 residues. Germline loops: CDR1 SGDLS, CDR2 YYNGEE. V lost 0 bases, J lost 9 bases, and 16 bases lay in between. CDR3 amino acids: CASSVGRSPGTSPLHF. The CDR3 DNA is TGTGCCAGCAGCGTAGGAAGAAGTCCAGGGACTTCACCCCTCCACTTT.

The chain employs TRBV20-1 and TRBJ1-2; 8 bases are a match to TRBD1. The germline gives CDR1 DFQATT, CDR2 SNEGSKA (reference sequence). V lost 5 bases, J lost 10 bases, and 6 bases stayed unmatched. The CDR3 consists of 11 residues. The CDR3 region is CSAGQGEYYTF. CDR3 nucleotide sequence: TGCAGTGCTGGACAGGGAGAGTACTACACCTTC.

The V call is TRBV19, the J call TRBJ1-6, with D possibly TRBD1 on 5 matching bases. This CDR3 comprises 14 residues. Germline V gene data show CDR1 as LNHDA and CDR2 as SQIVND (reference sequence). The V and J ends lost 3 bases and 10 bases respectively, with 13 bases between them. CDR3 amino acids: CASSMGREGSPLHF. CDR3 DNA: TGTGCCAGTAGTATGGGCAGGGAAGGATCACCCCTCCACTTT.

V and J are TRBV19 and TRBJ2-3; the match to TRBD2 covers 10 bases. The CDR3 loop spans 17 amino acids. V lost 3 bases, J lost 2 bases, and 8 bases stayed unmatched. The germline gives CDR1 LNHDA, CDR2 SQIVND (reference sequence). The CDR3 here is CASSILAGGYNTDTQYF. CDR3 DNA sequence: TGTGCCAGTAGTATTTTAGCGGGGGGCTATAACACAGATACGCAGTATTTT.

The genes are TRBV29-1 and TRBJ1-1; 7 bases line up with TRBD1. Germline CDR1 is SQVTM and CDR2 is ANQGSEA. CDR3 length equals 13 residues. With 3 bases clipped from V and 5 bases from J, the junction kept 6 bases outside the gene matches. In DNA, the CDR3 is TGCAGCGTTGATCGACAGGGTTTTACTGAAGCTTTCTTT. Translation gives CSVDRQGFTEAFF.

The chain uses TRBV23-1 and TRBJ1-2, with D unclear. TRBV23-1 is labeled an ORF, and its function is uncertain. V lost 11 bases and J lost 8, with 12 bases in between. This CDR3 is 10 amino acids long. This CDR3 reads CADFGGGYTF. The CDR3 DNA follows: TGCGCCGACTTCGGTGGGGGCTACACCTTC.

This chain uses TRBV6-5 with TRBJ2-1; possibly TRBD1 for D (6 bases). The CDR3 is 15 amino acids. The germline CDR1 and CDR2 sequences are MNHEY and SVGAGI. The V and J ends lost 1 base and 5 bases respectively, with 12 bases between them. CDR3 DNA sequence: TGTGCCAGCAGTTACTTTGGCAGGGGAGACAATGAGCAGTTCTTC. Translating it yields CASSYFGRGDNEQFF.

As for this clone: The sample has other DNA sequences that encode this CDR3 too. The chain combines TRBV7-9 with TRBJ2-3; no firm D call. Trimming cost V 1 base and J 6 bases, with 5 bases left between them. This CDR3 is built from 12 residues. Germline V gene data show CDR1 as SEHNR and CDR2 as FQNEAQ (reference sequence). The DNA of the CDR3 is TGTGCCAGCAGCTTAGGGCCGGATACGCAGTATTTT. Translated: CASSLGPDTQYF. The entire variable domain, with the rest obtained from reference TRBV7-9 and TRBJ2-3, is as follows: DTGVSQNPRHKITKRGQNVTFRCDPISEHNRLYWYRQTLGQGPEFLTYFQNEAQLEKSRLLSDRFSAERPKGSFSTLEIQRTEQGDSAMYLCASSLGPDTQYFGPGTRLTVL.

The CDR3 DNA follows: TGTGCCAGCAGCTTGGGAGGGCAGGGAAGCAATCAGCCCCAGCATTTT. This encodes CASSLGGQGSNQPQHF. This rearrangement joins TRBV5-4 to TRBJ1-5, with D perhaps TRBD1 (5 bases). Trimming shortened V by 0 bases and J by 1 base, and 11 bases separated the two germline ends. Germline values: CDR1 SGHNT, CDR2 YYREEE (reference sequence). The length of the CDR3 is 16 residues.

V gene TRBV18 combines with J gene TRBJ2-7, with D tentatively TRBD1 (5 bases). V was pared by 3 bases and J by 5 bases, with 20 bases between. This CDR3 spans 16 amino acids. CDR1 and CDR2 (germline): KGHSH, LQKENI. CDR3 DNA: TGTGCCAGCTCACCTCGGCAGGGTATGCTGTTTGACGAGCAGTACTTC. This translates into CASSPRQGMLFDEQYF.

The V call is TRBV13, the J call TRBJ1-5; D might be TRBD1 (5 bases). Trimming cost V 4 bases and J 1 base, with 8 bases left between them. In germline, CDR1 is PRHDT, CDR2 FYEKMQ (reference sequence). The CDR3 contains 14 residues. The CDR3 DNA follows: TGTGCCAGCAGCTCCCGGGACAGCAATCAGCCCCAGCATTTT. It translates to CASSSRDSNQPQHF.

The chain couples TRBV14 to TRBJ2-1; D unclear. Germline loops: CDR1 SGHDN, CDR2 FVKESK. The CDR3 consists of 17 residues. V gave up 1 base and J gave up 0 bases, with 13 bases separating them. The CDR3 DNA follows: TGTGCCAGCAGCCAAGCGCCCTGGCGGTCCTCCTACAATGAGCAGTTCTTC. Its protein is CASSQAPWRSSYNEQFF.

This rearrangement joins TRBV2 to TRBJ1-2; weak D call: TRBD1 (5 bases). The CDR3 runs to 11 residues. Germline assignment: CDR1 SNHLY and CDR2 FYNNEI. Deletions cut 8 bases from V and 7 bases from J, with 11 bases between. The CDR3 here is CASQGRVGYTF. The CDR3 DNA follows: TGTGCCAGCCAGGGAAGGGTTGGCTACACCTTC.

The V gene is TRBV4-1, the J gene TRBJ1-1, with D possibly matching TRBD1 (5 bases). V lost 1 base to trimming and J lost 7 bases, with 10 bases between them. The germline CDR1 and CDR2 sequences are MGHRA and YSYEKL. The CDR3 runs to 13 residues. CDR3 sequence reads: CASSQVREIEAFF. The CDR3 bases are TGCGCCAGCAGCCAAGTCAGGGAAATTGAAGCTTTCTTT.

This chain uses TRBV5-1 with TRBJ2-1, with 9 positions matching TRBD2. J lost 2 bases, V lost 4 bases, and 4 bases had no gene match. Germline V CDR1 and CDR2: SGHRS, YFSETQ. The CDR3 spans 15 residues. CDR3 coding DNA: TGCGCCAGCAGCACTAGCGGGCAGCCCTACAATGAGCAGTTCTTC. As protein: CASSTSGQPYNEQFF.

This rearrangement joins TRBV14 to TRBJ2-6; 7 bases are shared with TRBD1. CDR1 and CDR2 (germline): SGHDN, FVKESK. Trimming took 2 bases from V and 0 from J; bases not matched to a gene: 7. The CDR3 consists of 18 residues. The CDR3 nucleotides read TGTGCCAGCAGCCAATACAGGGGCGGGTACTCTGGGGCCAACGTCCTGACTTTC. Residues: CASSQYRGGYSGANVLTF.

This clone has a single count. The rearrangement uses TRBV5-1 and TRBJ2-5, with TRBD1 matching over 8 bases. After removal of 2 bases from V and 1 base from J, the junction contained 1 base not matched to a gene. Germline values: CDR1 SGHRS, CDR2 YFSETQ. CDR3 size: 14 residues. The CDR3 loop reads CASSFGQGQETQYF. The CDR3 nucleotides read TGCGCCAGCAGCTTCGGACAGGGCCAAGAGACCCAGTACTTC.

The V call is TRBV21-1, the J call TRBJ2-7; no check of the table's D call, TRBD1, against the DNA was made. TRBV21-1 is annotated as a pseudogene. The CDR3 sequence is 18 residues long. The CDR3 bases are TGTGCCAGCAGCAAAGTGGGAAGGGGGCGGGCCCCCTACTACGAGCAGTACTTC. Amino acids: CASSKVGRGRAPYYEQYF.

In this sample, this clone turned up once. The chain has TRBV9 and TRBJ2-1; 7 positions agree with TRBD1. This CDR3 is built from 13 residues. After removal of 0 bases from V and 7 bases from J, the junction contained 1 base not matched to a gene. Germline V CDR1 and CDR2: SGDLS, YYNGEE. Here the CDR3 DNA reads TGTGCCAGCAGCGTAGGACAGGGAAATGAGCAGTTCTTC. This translates into CASSVGQGNEQFF.

The genes are TRBV12-5 and TRBJ2-1, with 9 bases that match TRBD2. Unmatched junction bases numbered 2, after V lost 2 bases and J lost 9 bases. The CDR3 has 13 amino acids. Germline V gene sequence: CDR1 LGHNT, CDR2 FRNRAP. The CDR3 DNA reads as TGTGCTAGTGGTTTGATGACTAGCGGTGAGCAGTTCTTC. Translation: CASGLMTSGEQFF. Full variable domain (remainder filled in from reference TRBV12-5 and TRBJ2-1): DARVTQTPRHKVTEMGQEVTMRCQPILGHNTVFWYRQTMMQGLELLAYFRNRAPLDDSGMPKDRFSAEMPDATLATLKIQPSEPRDSAVYFCASGLMTSGEQFFGPGTRLTVL.

The chain has TRBV27 and TRBJ2-1, with 10 bases aligning to TRBD2. The V gene's germline CDR1 is MNHEY and CDR2 SMNVEV (reference sequence). The CDR3 has 15 amino acids. The J segment lost 5 bases and the V segment lost 4 bases, leaving 5 bases of the junction unmatched. CDR3: CASSYSGGINNEQFF. For the CDR3, the DNA is TGTGCCAGCAGTTATAGCGGGGGGATCAACAATGAGCAGTTCTTC.

This rearrangement joins TRBV2 to TRBJ2-7; maybe TRBD1 (8 bases). Germline V gene sequence: CDR1 SNHLY, CDR2 FYNNEI. The CDR3 loop spans 14 amino acids. The ends were cut back, 10 bases at V and 0 bases at J, with 16 bases in the middle. CDR3 DNA: TGTGCCACCTTCAGCGGGACAGGCTCCTACGAGCAGTACTTC. Translated: CATFSGTGSYEQYF.